The present TCR beta chain was sequenced within a study of cytomegalovirus exposure and HLA in healthy donors. About the research overall: Earlier sequencing of about 179 million T cells yielded 90 million to 140 million unique TCR beta sequences.

Germline CDR1 is MGHDK and CDR2 is SYGVNS. V shed 4 bases and J 3 bases; nucleotides not matched to a gene: 5. This CDR3 has 15 residues. PCR amplification relied on 60 Vbeta primers (plus 13 Jbeta primers). The repertoire was sequenced with immunoSEQ multiplex PCR; TCRdb's copy has only in-frame clones and lacks some. The data show 100,000 to 150,000 clones, with 15% to 20% seen just once and roughly 3% held by the top ten. This clone was seen a handful of times. The sequencing input was PBMCs. J is TRBJ1-4 and V is TRBV25-1; 7 positions match TRBD1. The source is a female donor in good health and CMV-seropositive. CDR3 bases: TGTGCCAGCAGTGGACAGGGTGGCCCTAATGAAAAACTGTTTTTT. Translating it yields CASSGQGGPNEKLFF.